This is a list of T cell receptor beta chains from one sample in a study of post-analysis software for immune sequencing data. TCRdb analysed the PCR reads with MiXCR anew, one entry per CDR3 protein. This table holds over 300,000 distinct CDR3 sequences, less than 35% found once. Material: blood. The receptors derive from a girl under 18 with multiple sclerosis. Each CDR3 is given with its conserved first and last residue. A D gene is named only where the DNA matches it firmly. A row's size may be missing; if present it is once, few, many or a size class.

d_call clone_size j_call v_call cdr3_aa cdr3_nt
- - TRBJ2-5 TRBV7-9 CASSPRQRETQYF TGTGCCAGCAGCCCCAGACAGAGAGAGACCCAGTACTTC
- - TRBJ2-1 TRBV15 CAIPGPADERFF TGTGCCATCCCAGGGCCGGCCGATGAGCGGTTCTTC
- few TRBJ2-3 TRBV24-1 CATSFRANTQYF TGTGCCACCTCCTTCCGGGCAAATACGCAGTATTTT
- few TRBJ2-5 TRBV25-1 CASSEFPGPQETQYF TGTGCCAGCAGTGAATTTCCGGGGCCGCAAGAGACCCAGTACTTC
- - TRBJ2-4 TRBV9 CASSARQALGDIQYF TGTGCCAGCAGCGCGAGACAGGCCCTTGGGGACATTCAGTACTTC
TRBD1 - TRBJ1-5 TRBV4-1 CASSQADRGGNQPQHF TGCGCCAGCAGCCAGGCGGACAGGGGCGGCAATCAGCCCCAGCATTTT
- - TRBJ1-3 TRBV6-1 CASDEGISGNTIYF TGTGCCAGCGATGAAGGGATCTCTGGAAACACCATATATTTT
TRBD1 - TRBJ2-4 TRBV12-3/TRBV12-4 CASSLGYRGRAKNIQYF TGTGCCAGCAGCCTAGGTTACAGGGGGCGAGCCAAAAACATTCAGTACTTC
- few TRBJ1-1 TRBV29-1 CSGGQNTEAFF TGCAGCGGGGGGCAGAACACTGAAGCTTTCTTT
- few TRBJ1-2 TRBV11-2 CASSPNGARDYGYTF TGTGCCAGCAGCCCCAATGGGGCGAGAGACTATGGCTACACCTTC
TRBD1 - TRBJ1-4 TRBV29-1 CSVGDRGLEKLFF TGCAGCGTCGGGGACAGGGGTTTAGAAAAACTGTTTTTT
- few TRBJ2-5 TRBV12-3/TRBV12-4 CASSLAGGQKTQYF TGTGCCAGCAGTTTAGCGGGGGGGCAAAAGACCCAGTACTTC
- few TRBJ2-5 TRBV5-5 CASSLEGSRGETQYF TGTGCCAGCAGCTTGGAGGGGAGTCGGGGAGAGACCCAGTACTTC
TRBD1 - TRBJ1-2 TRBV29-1 CSVLRDREDGYTF TGCAGCGTCCTCAGGGACAGAGAGGATGGCTACACCTTC
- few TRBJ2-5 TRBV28 CASSFPPGTGEETQYF TGTGCCAGCAGTTTCCCTCCAGGGACCGGGGAAGAGACCCAGTACTTC
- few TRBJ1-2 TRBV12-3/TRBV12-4 CASSAQGQANYGYTF TGTGCCAGCAGCGCGCAGGGGCAGGCTAACTATGGCTACACCTTC
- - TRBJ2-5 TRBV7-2 CASSLATRAQETQYF TGTGCCAGCAGCTTAGCTACTAGGGCTCAAGAGACCCAGTACTTC
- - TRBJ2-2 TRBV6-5 CASTFAGELFF TGTGCCAGCACTTTCGCCGGGGAGCTGTTTTTT
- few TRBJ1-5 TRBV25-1 CASSEFEGNQPQHF TGTGCCAGCAGTGAATTTGAGGGTAATCAGCCCCAGCATTTT
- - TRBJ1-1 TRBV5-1 CASSLDPGLSVTEAFF TGCGCCAGCAGCTTGGATCCGGGACTTAGTGTTACTGAAGCTTTCTTT
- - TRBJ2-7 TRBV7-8 CASSPSGTASYEQYF TGTGCCAGCAGTCCCAGCGGGACAGCCTCCTACGAGCAGTACTTC
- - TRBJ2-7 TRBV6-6 CASSPLNGASSYEQYF TGTGCCAGCAGTCCCTTGAACGGAGCCAGCTCCTACGAGCAGTACTTC
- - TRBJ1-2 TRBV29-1 CSVGFGYGYTF TGCAGCGTTGGGTTTGGCTATGGCTACACCTTC
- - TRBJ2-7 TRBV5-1 CASSPATATYEQYF TGCGCCAGCAGCCCCGCGACAGCAACCTACGAGCAGTACTTC
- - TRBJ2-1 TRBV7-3 CASSSDVYNEQFF TGTGCCAGCAGTTCCGACGTATACAATGAGCAGTTCTTC
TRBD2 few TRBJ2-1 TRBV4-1 CASSQVGLRNNEQFF TGCGCCAGCAGCCAGGTGGGACTACGTAATAATGAGCAGTTCTTC
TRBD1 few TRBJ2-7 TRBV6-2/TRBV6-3 CASRTTTGTGGYEQYF TGTGCCAGCAGGACAACCACCGGGACAGGGGGGTACGAGCAGTACTTC
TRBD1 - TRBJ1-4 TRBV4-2 CASSQDTGANEKLFF TGTGCCAGCAGCCAAGATACAGGGGCTAATGAAAAACTGTTTTTT
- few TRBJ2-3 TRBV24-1 CATSDLEVAGGTDTQYF TGTGCCACCAGTGATTTGGAGGTGGCAGGGGGCACAGATACGCAGTATTTT
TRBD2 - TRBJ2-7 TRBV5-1 CANSLASRSGAVEQYF TGCGCCAACAGCTTGGCCAGTAGGAGCGGGGCTGTCGAGCAGTACTTC
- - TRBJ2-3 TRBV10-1 CASSESARGADTQYF TGCGCCAGCAGTGAGTCAGCACGAGGTGCAGATACGCAGTATTTT
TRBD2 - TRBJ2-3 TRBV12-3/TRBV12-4 CASSLGLAGSIDTQYF TGTGCCAGCAGTTTAGGACTAGCGGGGTCAATAGATACGCAGTATTTT
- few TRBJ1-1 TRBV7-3 CASSLGSYREAFF TGTGCCAGCAGCTTGGGGTCGTACAGGGAAGCTTTCTTT
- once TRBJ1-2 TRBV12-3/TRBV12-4 CASSLGRSPLWGYTF TGTGCCAGCAGTTTAGGACGTAGCCCCCTATGGGGCTACACCTTC
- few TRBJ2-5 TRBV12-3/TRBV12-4 CASSLGRLQETQYF TGTGCCAGCAGTTTGGGCAGGCTCCAAGAGACCCAGTACTTC
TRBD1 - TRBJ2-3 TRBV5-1 CASLGTGTDTQYF TGCGCCAGCTTGGGGACAGGCACAGATACGCAGTATTTT
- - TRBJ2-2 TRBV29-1 CSVVWSYTGELFF TGCAGCGTTGTTTGGTCTTACACCGGGGAGCTGTTTTTT
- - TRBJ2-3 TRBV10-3 CAISEEVGRPLDTQYF TGTGCCATCAGTGAGGAAGTTGGACGGCCCTTAGATACGCAGTATTTT
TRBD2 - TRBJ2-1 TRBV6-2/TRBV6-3 CASSYPTSGAKPLNNEQFF TGTGCCAGCAGTTACCCGACTAGCGGGGCGAAACCATTGAACAATGAGCAGTTCTTC
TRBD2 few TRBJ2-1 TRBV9 CASSVVGTSLRSEQFF TGTGCCAGCAGCGTAGTGGGGACTAGTCTTAGGAGTGAGCAGTTCTTC
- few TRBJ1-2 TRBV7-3 CASSLSPGEGYTF TGTGCCAGCAGCTTATCTCCAGGGGAAGGCTACACCTTC
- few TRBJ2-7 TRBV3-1 CASSRSPYGQYF TGTGCCAGCAGCCGGTCTCCCTACGGGCAGTACTTC
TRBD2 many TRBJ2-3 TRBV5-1 CASAPVGLAARDTQYF TGCGCCAGCGCCCCTGTTGGACTAGCGGCTCGGGATACGCAGTATTTT
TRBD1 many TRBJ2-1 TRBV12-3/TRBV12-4 CASSPWTGQHEQFF TGTGCCAGCAGCCCCTGGACAGGCCAGCATGAGCAGTTCTTC
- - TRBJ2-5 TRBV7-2 CASSSWGRLETQYF TGTGCCAGCAGCTCCTGGGGTAGACTCGAGACCCAGTACTTC
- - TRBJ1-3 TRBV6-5 CASTGGSGNTIYF TGTGCCAGCACCGGGGGCTCTGGAAACACCATATATTTT
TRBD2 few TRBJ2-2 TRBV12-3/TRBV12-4 CASSLGTSTGELFF TGTGCCAGCAGTTTAGGGACTAGTACCGGGGAGCTGTTTTTT
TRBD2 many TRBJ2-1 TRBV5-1 CASSDSSGGYYNEQFF TGCGCCAGCAGCGACTCTAGCGGGGGTTACTACAATGAGCAGTTCTTC
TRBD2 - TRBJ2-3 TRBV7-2 CASSLSQRGAIGTQYF TGTGCCAGCAGCTTATCCCAGCGGGGGGCCATAGGTACGCAGTATTTT
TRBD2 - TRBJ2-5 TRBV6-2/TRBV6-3 CASSSRTSGTQETQYF TGTGCCAGCAGTTCCCGGACTAGCGGGACCCAAGAGACCCAGTACTTC
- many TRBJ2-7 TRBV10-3 CAISVRGFPPEQYF TGTGCCATCAGTGTTCGAGGTTTCCCTCCCGAGCAGTACTTC
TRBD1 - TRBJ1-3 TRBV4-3 CASSQVWAGQVSGNTIYF TGCGCCAGCAGCCAAGTGTGGGCCGGACAGGTCTCTGGAAACACCATATATTTT
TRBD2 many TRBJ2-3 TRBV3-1 CASSPTSTSTDTQYF TGTGCCAGCAGCCCGACTAGCACTAGCACAGATACGCAGTATTTT
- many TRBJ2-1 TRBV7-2 CASSPRGPYNEQFF TGTGCCAGCAGCCCCAGGGGTCCCTACAATGAGCAGTTCTTC
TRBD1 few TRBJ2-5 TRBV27 CASSLRTGRETQYF TGTGCCAGCAGTTTGAGGACAGGGCGGGAGACCCAGTACTTC
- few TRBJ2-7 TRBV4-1 CASSQAPGVGYEQYF TGCGCCAGCAGCCAAGCTCCAGGGGTGGGATACGAGCAGTACTTC